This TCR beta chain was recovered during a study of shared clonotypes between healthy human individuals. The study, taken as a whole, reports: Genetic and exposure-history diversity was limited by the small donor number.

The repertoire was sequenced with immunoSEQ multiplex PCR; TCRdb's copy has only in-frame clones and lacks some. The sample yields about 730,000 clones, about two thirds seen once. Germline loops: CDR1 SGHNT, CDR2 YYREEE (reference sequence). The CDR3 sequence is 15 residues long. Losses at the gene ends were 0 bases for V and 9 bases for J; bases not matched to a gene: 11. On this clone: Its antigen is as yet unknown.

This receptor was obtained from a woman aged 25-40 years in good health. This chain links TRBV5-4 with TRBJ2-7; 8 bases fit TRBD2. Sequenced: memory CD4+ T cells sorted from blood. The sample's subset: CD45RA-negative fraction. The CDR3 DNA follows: TGTGCCAGCAGCTTGGGCGGGAGGACAGAAACGAGGCAGTACTTC. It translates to CASSLGGRTETRQYF.